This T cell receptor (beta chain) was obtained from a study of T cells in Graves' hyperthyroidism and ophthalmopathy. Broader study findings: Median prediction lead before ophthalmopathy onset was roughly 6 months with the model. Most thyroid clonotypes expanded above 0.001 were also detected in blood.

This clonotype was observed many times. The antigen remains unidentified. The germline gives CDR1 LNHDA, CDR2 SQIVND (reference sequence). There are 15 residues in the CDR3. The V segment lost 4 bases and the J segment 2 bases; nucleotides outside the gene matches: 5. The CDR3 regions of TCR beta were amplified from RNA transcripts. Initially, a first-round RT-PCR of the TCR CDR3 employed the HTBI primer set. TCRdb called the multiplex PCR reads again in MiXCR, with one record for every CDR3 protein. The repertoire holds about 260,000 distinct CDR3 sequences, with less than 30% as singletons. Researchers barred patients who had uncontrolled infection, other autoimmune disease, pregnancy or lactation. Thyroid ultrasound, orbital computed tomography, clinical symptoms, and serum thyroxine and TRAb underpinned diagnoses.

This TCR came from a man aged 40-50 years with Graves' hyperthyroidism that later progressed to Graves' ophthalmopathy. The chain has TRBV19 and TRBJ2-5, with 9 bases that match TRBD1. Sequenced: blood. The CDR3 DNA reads TGTGCCAGTAGTAAACGGGACAGGGCACAAGAGACCCAGTACTTC. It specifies CASSKRDRAQETQYF.